This TCR beta chain was found in a study of TIL therapy for anti-PD-1-resistant metastatic lung cancer. The immunoSEQ assay was v3. Generated by immunoSEQ multiplex PCR, the TCRdb table keeps only in-frame clones and is missing some. The data show 50,000 to 65,000 clones, 70% to 90% seen once. Noted time point: pre-treatment sample, taken before nivolumab and TIL therapy. V was pared by 6 bases and J by 14 bases, with 14 bases between. This CDR3 contains 12 residues. Germline lookup yields CDR1 MDHEN and CDR2 SYDVKM. The sequence came from a person aged 25 to 79 with non-small cell lung cancer. The J gene is TRBJ1-6, the V gene TRBV28, with D unresolved. Specimen: blood, collected at baseline. CDR3 sequence: CASSRPLETLHF. Here the CDR3 DNA reads TGTGCCAGCAGCCGCCCTCTTGAAACCCTCCACTTT.